This TCR beta chain was sequenced for a study of identical twins. About this clonotype: The antigen is unknown.

Through template switching, a universal primer site was introduced, and the cDNA contained unique molecular identifiers. A single record per CDR3 protein comes from TCRdb applying MiXCR to the 5' RACE reads. The sample lists roughly 710,000 distinct CDR3 sequences, roughly 6% occurring once. In every case, the donor was a healthy Caucasian. Study outcomes and limitations: Model-predicted out-of-frame TCR alpha sharing fell below observed values in monozygotic twins. Twin pairs had excess sharing that was weaker in beta out-of-frame sequences.

The receptor comes from a man between 18 and 35 years old in good health. The sequencing input was naive T cells sorted from blood.

The CDR3 DNA reads as TGTGCCAGCAGCAAAGTTGGGTGGGGTGTCCTAGTTTTGGGTTTCGCAAAAGAGACCCAGTACTTC. Translating gives CASSKVGWGVLVLGFAKETQYF. The chain joins TRBV21-1 to TRBJ2-5; no check of the table's D call, TRBD1, against the DNA was made. TRBV21-1 is described as a pseudogene. This CDR3 spans 22 amino acids.